The clone carrying this T cell receptor beta chain was seen more than once but under ten times. No antigen is known for it. These data belong to a study of blood T cells in healthy people across ages. General study findings and limits: Across samples, TCR beta diversity tracked strongly with naive T cell percentage.

A second PCR, run for roughly 7 to 12 cycles, used a sample-barcoded 5' primer plus a J-beta primer mix. TCRdb independently ran MiXCR on the 5' RACE reads; one entry per CDR3 protein. This table holds about 1.4 million distinct CDR3 sequences, around 59% found once. Isolation per sample recovered at least 7 million PBMCs. From germline, CDR1 is DFQATT and CDR2 SNEGSKA (reference sequence). The CDR3 consists of 12 residues. V was shortened by 1 base and J by 3 bases, with 7 bases between the two germline ends. Material for sequencing was blood. The V and J genes are TRBV20-1 and TRBJ2-7; weak D call: TRBD1 (6 bases). The receptor was derived from a young man in good health. For the CDR3, the DNA is TGCAGTGCTAGAGGGGACATCTACGAGCAGTACTTC. Its protein product is CSARGDIYEQYF.